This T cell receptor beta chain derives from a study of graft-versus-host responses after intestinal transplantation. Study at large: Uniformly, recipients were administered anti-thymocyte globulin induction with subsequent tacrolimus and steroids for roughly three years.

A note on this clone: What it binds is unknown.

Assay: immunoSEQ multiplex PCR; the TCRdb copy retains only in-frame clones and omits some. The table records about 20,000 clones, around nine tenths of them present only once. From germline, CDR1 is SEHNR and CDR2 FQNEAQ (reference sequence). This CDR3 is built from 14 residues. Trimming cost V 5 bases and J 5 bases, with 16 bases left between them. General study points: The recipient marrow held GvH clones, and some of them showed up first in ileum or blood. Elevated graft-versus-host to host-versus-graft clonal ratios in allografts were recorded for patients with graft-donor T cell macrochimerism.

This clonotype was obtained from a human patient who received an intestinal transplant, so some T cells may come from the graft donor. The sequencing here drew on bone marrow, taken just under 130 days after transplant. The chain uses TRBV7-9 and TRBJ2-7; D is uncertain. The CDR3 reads CASSLRPPRDEQYF. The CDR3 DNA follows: TGTGCCAGCAGCCTCCGGCCCCCTAGAGACGAGCAGTACTTC.